This passage covers 15 T cell receptor beta chains from one sample sequenced in a study of shared clonotypes between healthy human individuals. Produced via immunoSEQ multiplex PCR; TCRdb's table is partial and in-frame only. Found here are approximately 530,000 clones, about 96% of them singletons; the top ten hold about 0.067%. The specimen was naive CD4+ T cells sorted from blood. Subset noted: CD45RA+ positively selected. The receptor source for this set is a woman aged 25 to 39 in good health.

V gene TRBV5-4 combines with J gene TRBJ2-7; 9 bases line up with TRBD2. J lost 4 bases, V lost 0 bases, and 11 bases had no gene match. The germline V gene has CDR1 SGHNT and CDR2 YYREEE (reference sequence). CDR3 size: 17 residues. CDR3 nucleotide sequence: TGTGCCAGCAGCTTGGCCTTTGGGCGGGAGGGTTCTTACGAGCAGTACTTC. Its translation: CASSLAFGREGSYEQYF.

The chain uses TRBV7-2 and TRBJ2-1; D perhaps matches TRBD2 (5 bases). The CDR3 runs 15 residues. The V end lost 5 bases, the J end lost 2 bases, and 13 bases lay between the germline ends. CDR1 and CDR2 from the germline V gene are SGHTA and FQGNSA. In DNA form, the CDR3 reads TGTGCCAGCAGCCGAGGACTGGCTACCTACAATGAGCAGTTCTTC. It translates to CASSRGLATYNEQFF.

This clone has only a few counts. The J gene is TRBJ1-4, the V gene TRBV6-1, with D uncertain. CDR3 length equals 15 residues. CDR1 MNHNS and CDR2 SASEGT come from the germline V gene. V lost 5 bases and J lost 3, with 13 bases in between. In DNA, the CDR3 is TGTGCCAGCAGTCGCTTATGGGGTGCTAATGAAAAACTGTTTTTT. It codes for CASSRLWGANEKLFF.

The V and J genes are TRBV7-9 and TRBJ2-2; TRBD2 aligns across 7 bases. With 2 bases clipped from V and 6 bases from J, the junction kept 9 bases outside the gene matches. This CDR3 region has 16 residues. The germline CDR1 and CDR2 sequences are SEHNR and FQNEAQ (reference sequence). In DNA form, the CDR3 reads TGTGCCAGCAGCTTATTGCGGGAGAGGCGGTCCGGGGAGCTGTTTTTT. Its translation is CASSLLRERRSGELFF.

V usage is TRBV9 and J usage is TRBJ2-7; the D call may be TRBD1 or TRBD2 (5 bases each). Trimming took 0 bases from V and 0 from J, leaving 10 bases between them. Per germline, CDR1 SGDLS and CDR2 YYNGEE. The CDR3 totals 15 residues. CDR3 DNA sequence: TGTGCCAGCAGCGTAGCCGACGGGACCTCCTACGAGCAGTACTTC. It codes for CASSVADGTSYEQYF. Full variable domain (remainder filled in from reference TRBV9 and TRBJ2-7): DSGVTQTPKHLITATGQRVTLRCSPRSGDLSVYWYQQSLDQGLQFLIQYYNGEERAKGNILERFSAQQFPDLHSELNLSSLELGDSALYFCASSVADGTSYEQYFGPGTRLTVT.

The chain uses TRBV15 and TRBJ2-3, with TRBD1 matching over 7 bases. Trimming took 6 bases from V and 2 from J; bases not matched to a gene: 20. CDR1 and CDR2 (germline): LNHNV, YYDKDF (reference sequence). The CDR3 length is 19 residues. CDR3 DNA: TGTGCCACCAGTGGGAAAAGGGACAGCAAACCGTACGACACAGATACGCAGTATTTT. It translates to CATSGKRDSKPYDTDTQYF.

This sequence joins TRBV5-4 and TRBJ2-1, with TRBD1 matching 11 bases. The germline V gene has CDR1 SGHNT and CDR2 YYREEE (reference sequence). The J segment lost 5 bases and the V segment lost 3 bases, leaving 1 base of the junction unmatched. The CDR3 spans 14 residues. CDR3 protein: CASSSGQGDNEQFF. The CDR3 DNA is TGTGCCAGCAGCTCGGGACAGGGGGACAATGAGCAGTTCTTC.

Comments on this clone: In the same sample, other DNA sequences code for this CDR3. This chain uses TRBV18 with TRBJ1-4, with TRBD1 as a possible D gene (5 bases). The V end lost 2 bases, the J end lost 5 bases, and 6 bases lay between the germline ends. The V gene's germline CDR1 is KGHSH and CDR2 LQKENI. This CDR3 region has 13 residues. CDR3 bases: TGTGCCAGCTCACCATCAGGGAATGAAAAACTGTTTTTT. Amino acids: CASSPSGNEKLFF. The full variable domain, completed using reference TRBV18 and TRBJ1-4, is NAGVMQNPRHLVRRRGQEARLRCSPMKGHSHVYWYRQLPEEGLKFMVYLQKENIIDESGMPKERFSAEFPKEGPSILRIQQVVRGDSAAYFCASSPSGNEKLFFGSGTQLSVL.

The V call is TRBV27, the J call TRBJ2-1, with TRBD2 as a possible D gene (5 bases). Germline assignment: CDR1 MNHEY and CDR2 SMNVEV (reference sequence). Trimming took off 2 bases at V and 3 bases at J, with 11 bases between the two ends. This CDR3 spans 15 amino acids. CDR3 residues: CASSLVGGGYNEQFF. The CDR3 nucleotides read TGTGCCAGCAGTTTAGTAGGAGGAGGCTACAATGAGCAGTTCTTC.

This clone was recorded once. The rearrangement joins TRBV5-1 to TRBJ2-1, with D perhaps TRBD1 (6 bases). V lost 3 bases and J lost 4, with 11 bases in between. The CDR3 is 14 residues long. Germline CDR1 is SGHRS and CDR2 is YFSETQ. The CDR3 DNA reads TGCGCCAGCAGCTATGAAGGGACATACAATGAGCAGTTCTTC. Translating gives CASSYEGTYNEQFF.

V and J are TRBV2 and TRBJ2-7, with D perhaps matching TRBD2 (7 bases). The ends were cut back, 8 bases at V and 3 bases at J, with 14 bases in the middle. Per the germline V gene, CDR1 is SNHLY and CDR2 is FYNNEI. This CDR3 spans 13 amino acids. CDR3 DNA sequence: TGTGCCAGCTCCGGACTAGGGGGCTACGAGCAGTACTTC. Amino acid sequence: CASSGLGGYEQYF.

This chain connects TRBV6-5 to TRBJ1-1; D unclear. Germline V gives CDR1 MNHEY, CDR2 SVGAGI. This CDR3 region has 13 residues. The V and J ends lost 5 bases and 5 bases respectively, with 12 bases between them. CDR3 sequence (DNA): TGTGCCAGCAGTGAGGGCCGGGGAACTGAAGCTTTCTTT. Amino acid sequence: CASSEGRGTEAFF.

This clone showed up just once. This sequence joins TRBV28 and TRBJ1-2, with no clear D. Germline CDR1 is MDHEN and CDR2 is SYDVKM. The CDR3 spans 13 residues. The V gene lost 5 bases and the J gene lost 7 bases, with 14 bases spanning the gap. The CDR3 loop reads CASSPHHFGGYTF. In DNA, the CDR3 is TGTGCCAGCAGTCCCCACCACTTCGGTGGCTACACCTTC.

This clone came up once. This chain links TRBV21-1 with TRBJ2-7; the D segment call TRBD2 is taken from the table without a DNA check. TRBV21-1 corresponds to a pseudogene. The CDR3 sequence is 16 residues long. In DNA form, the CDR3 reads TGTGCCAGCAGCACCTGGACTAGCGGGAGTATGTGCGAGCAGTACTTC. Its translation is CASSTWTSGSMCEQYF.

The chain joins TRBV5-1 to TRBJ1-3, with TRBD1 as a possible D gene (5 bases). The CDR3 has 14 residues. The V gene lost 6 bases and the J gene lost 4 bases, with 14 bases spanning the gap. Germline V CDR1 and CDR2: SGHRS, YFSETQ. The CDR3 DNA reads as TGCGCCAGCAAAATGTCGGGGGAAGGAAACACCATATATTTT. It is translated as CASKMSGEGNTIYF.